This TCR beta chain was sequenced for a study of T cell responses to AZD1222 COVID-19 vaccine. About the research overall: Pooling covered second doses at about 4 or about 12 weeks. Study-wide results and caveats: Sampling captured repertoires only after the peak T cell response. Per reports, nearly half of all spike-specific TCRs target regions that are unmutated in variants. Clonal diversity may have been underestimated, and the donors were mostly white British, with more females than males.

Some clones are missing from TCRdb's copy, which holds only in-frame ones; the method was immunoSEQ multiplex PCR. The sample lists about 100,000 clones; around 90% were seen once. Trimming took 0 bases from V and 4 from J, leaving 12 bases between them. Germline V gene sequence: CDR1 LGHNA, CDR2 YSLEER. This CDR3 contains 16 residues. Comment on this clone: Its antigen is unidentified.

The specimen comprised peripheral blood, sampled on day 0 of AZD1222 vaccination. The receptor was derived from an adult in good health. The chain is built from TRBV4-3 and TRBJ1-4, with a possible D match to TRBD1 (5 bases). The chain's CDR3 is CASSQDHRGVNEKLFF. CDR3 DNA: TGCGCCAGCAGCCAAGATCATCGGGGGGTTAATGAAAAACTGTTTTTT.